The 8 T cell receptor beta chains given below trace back to one sample, sequenced in a study of identical twins. TCRdb fed the 5' RACE reads into MiXCR, producing one record per CDR3 protein. The sample includes 200,000 to 250,000 distinct CDR3 sequences, approximately 8.3% seen only once; the top ten take approximately 2%. This sample also appeared in a second study, on yellow fever vaccine responses in identical twins.

The sample was memory (CD45RO+) T cells sorted from blood. These receptor sequences come from a young woman in good health.

This clonotype was observed many times. V is TRBV5-6 and J is TRBJ1-2; a weak D match, TRBD1 (5 bases). This CDR3 has 12 amino acids. Germline V gene sequence: CDR1 SGHDT, CDR2 YYEEEE. V was clipped by 6 bases and J by 7 bases, with 13 bases between them. The CDR3, as DNA: TGTGCCAGCATAGGGGTGTTCGGTGGCTACACCTTC. Translation: CASIGVFGGYTF.

J is TRBJ2-7 and V is TRBV7-9; D is unclear. This CDR3 is 11 amino acids long. Trimming shortened V by 5 bases and J by 3 bases, and 5 bases separated the two germline ends. Germline assignment: CDR1 SEHNR and CDR2 FQNEAQ (reference sequence). CDR3 in DNA: TGTGCCAGCAGCGTATACTACGAGCAGTACTTC. As protein: CASSVYYEQYF.

This clonotype was detected a few times. This chain links TRBV25-1 with TRBJ2-5; the D gene is possibly TRBD2 (6 bases). The germline V gene has CDR1 MGHDK and CDR2 SYGVNS. V was trimmed by 6 bases and J by 4 bases, leaving 18 bases between them. CDR3 length: 15 amino acids. CDR3 DNA sequence: TGTGCCAGCAGCCGCGCCGGGCAGGGAGGAGAGACCCAGTACTTC. Translating it yields CASSRAGQGGETQYF.

The rearrangement links TRBV6-5 to TRBJ1-3; the D gene is possibly TRBD1 (5 bases). This CDR3 comprises 12 residues. Germline CDR1 MNHEY, CDR2 SVGAGI. Trimming removed 6 bases at V and 4 bases at J, with 7 bases between. DNA for the CDR3: TGTGCCAGCAGGGGGCCAGGAAACACCATATATTTT. This encodes CASRGPGNTIYF.

The chain has TRBV24-1 and TRBJ1-5; D is perhaps TRBD1 (6 bases). The CDR3 is 14 residues long. V dropped 4 bases and J dropped 7 bases, with 13 bases sitting between them. Germline V gene sequence: CDR1 KGHDR, CDR2 SFDVKD. This CDR3 reads CATSERQVGQPQHF. In DNA form, the CDR3 reads TGTGCCACCAGTGAAAGACAGGTCGGCCAGCCCCAGCATTTT.

This clonotype has more than one count but fewer than ten. The V call is TRBV27, the J call TRBJ2-3, with a tentative D call TRBD1 (5 bases). In germline, CDR1 is MNHEY, CDR2 SMNVEV (reference sequence). The V end was cut by 6 bases, the J end by 5 bases, with 15 bases between. The CDR3 has 14 residues. This CDR3 is CASRTGHFGDTQYF. Written as DNA, the CDR3 is TGTGCCAGCAGAACAGGACACTTTGGAGATACGCAGTATTTT.

This clonotype was found a few times. The chain is built from TRBV20-1 and TRBJ2-3; D is tentatively TRBD1 or TRBD2 (6 bases each). In germline, CDR1 is DFQATT, CDR2 SNEGSKA (reference sequence). Trimming removed 7 bases at V and 5 bases at J, with 13 bases between. The CDR3 is 12 amino acids. The CDR3 is CSEWGAGDTQYF. In DNA form, the CDR3 reads TGCAGTGAATGGGGGGCGGGAGATACGCAGTATTTT.

This clonotype was detected a few times. The DNA for the CDR3 is TGTGCCAGCAGTCACCTGAAAGCCTCTGGGGAGCTGTTTTTT. It encodes CASSHLKASGELFF. The chain couples TRBV7-8 to TRBJ2-2, with no clear D. This CDR3 has 14 residues. V lost 6 bases to trimming and J lost 8 bases, with 16 bases between them. Germline CDR1 reads SGHVS; CDR2 reads FQNEAQ.